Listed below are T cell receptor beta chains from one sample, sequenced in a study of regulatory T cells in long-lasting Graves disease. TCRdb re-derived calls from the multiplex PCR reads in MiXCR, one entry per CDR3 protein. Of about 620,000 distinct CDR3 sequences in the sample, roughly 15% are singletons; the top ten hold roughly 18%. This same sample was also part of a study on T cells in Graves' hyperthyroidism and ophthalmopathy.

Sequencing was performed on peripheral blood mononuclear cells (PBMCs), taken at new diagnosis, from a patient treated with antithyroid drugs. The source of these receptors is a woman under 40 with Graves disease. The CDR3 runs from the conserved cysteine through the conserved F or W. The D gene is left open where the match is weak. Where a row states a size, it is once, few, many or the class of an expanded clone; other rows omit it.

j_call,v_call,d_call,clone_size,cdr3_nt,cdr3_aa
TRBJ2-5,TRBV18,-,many,TGTGCCAGCAGCCCCGCCTTACAAGAGACCCAGTACTTC,CASSPALQETQYF
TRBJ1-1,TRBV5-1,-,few,TGCGCCAGCAGCTTGGCCTTGGGCGGGCGGAACACTGAAGCTTTCTTT,CASSLALGGRNTEAFF
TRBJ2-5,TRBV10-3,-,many,TGTGCCATATGGCTCTCCGTCAGAACCCAAGAGACCCAGTACTTC,CAIWLSVRTQETQYF
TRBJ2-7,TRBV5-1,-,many,TGCGCCAGCCGGACCGGGTACGATGGTGAGCAGTACTTC,CASRTGYDGEQYF
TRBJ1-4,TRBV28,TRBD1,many,TGTGCCAGCAGTCTGACAGGGAAAAATGAAAAACTGTTTTTT,CASSLTGKNEKLFF
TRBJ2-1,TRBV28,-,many,TGTGCCAGCAGTTTAGGGACATCGGTCTACAATGAGCAGTTCTTC,CASSLGTSVYNEQFF
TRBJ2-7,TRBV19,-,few,TGTGCCAGAACCCAATCCTACGAGCAGTACTTC,CARTQSYEQYF
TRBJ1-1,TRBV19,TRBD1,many,TGTGCCAGTAGAAGGGACAGCATGAACACTGAAGCTTTCTTT,CASRRDSMNTEAFF
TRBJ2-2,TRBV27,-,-,TGTGCCAGCGGTGACTTGACGAACACCGGGGAGCTGTTTTTT,CASGDLTNTGELFF
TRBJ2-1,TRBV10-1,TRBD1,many,TGCGCCACTAGCGCCCGGCGGGGACAGGTATACAATGAGCAGTTCTTC,CATSARRGQVYNEQFF
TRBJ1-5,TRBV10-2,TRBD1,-,TGCACCAGCAAGCCGGCGACAGGGGGGTTCGGTCAGCCCCAGCATTTT,CTSKPATGGFGQPQHF
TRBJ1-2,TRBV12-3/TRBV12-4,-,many,TGTGCCAGCAGTTTGAAGGCTAACTATGGCTACACCTTC,CASSLKANYGYTF
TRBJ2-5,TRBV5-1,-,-,TGCGCCAGCAGGTCAGACTGGGAGACCCAGTACTTC,CASRSDWETQYF
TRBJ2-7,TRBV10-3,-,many,TGTGCCATCAGTGAGTCCGTGGGGGAGCCCTACGAGCAGTACTTC,CAISESVGEPYEQYF
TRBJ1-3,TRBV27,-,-,TGTGCCAGCAGTAAAACAGGCCTCTCTGGAAACACCATATATTTT,CASSKTGLSGNTIYF
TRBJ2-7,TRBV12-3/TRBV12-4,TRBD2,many,TGTGCCAGCAGTCAGACTAGCGGAAGTCACGAGCAGTACTTC,CASSQTSGSHEQYF
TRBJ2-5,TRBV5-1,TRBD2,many,TGCGCCAGCAGTAGCGGGAGGGGGCAAGAGACCCAGTACTTC,CASSSGRGQETQYF
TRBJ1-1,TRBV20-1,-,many,TGCAGTGCCACCGACGGGGGACCCACTGAAGCTTTCTTT,CSATDGGPTEAFF
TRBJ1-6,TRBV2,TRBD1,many,TGTGCCACGATGGGACAGGTTAATTCACCCCTCCACTTT,CATMGQVNSPLHF
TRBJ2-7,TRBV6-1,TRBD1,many,TGTGCCAGCAGAGATCCGGGACAGGGTAACGAGCAGTACTTC,CASRDPGQGNEQYF
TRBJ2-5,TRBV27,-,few,TGTGCCAGCAGTACCACCAAGGGGGGACCGGCGGAGACCCAGTACTTC,CASSTTKGGPAETQYF
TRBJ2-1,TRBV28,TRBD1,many,TGTGCCAGCAGTTCCCAATACCGGGACAGGGGGCAGGGGGAGCAGTTCTTC,CASSSQYRDRGQGEQFF
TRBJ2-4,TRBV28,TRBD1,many,TGTGCCAGCAGACCAGTCAGGGACAGGAAAAACATTCAGTACTTC,CASRPVRDRKNIQYF
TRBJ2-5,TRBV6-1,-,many,TGTGCCAGCAGTGAAGGGTGGGGCGGCGGAGAGACCCAGTACTTC,CASSEGWGGGETQYF
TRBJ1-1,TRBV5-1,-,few,TGCGCCAGCAAAACCGCCGCGGAGGGTAACACTGAAGCTTTCTTT,CASKTAAEGNTEAFF
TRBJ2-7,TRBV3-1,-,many,TGTGCCAGCAGCCTTACGGCCGTCGCCTACGAGCAGTACTTC,CASSLTAVAYEQYF
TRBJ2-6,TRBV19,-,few,TGTGCCAGTAGTATAATCCCCGGACGCCTCTCTGGGGCCAACGTCCTGACTTTC,CASSIIPGRLSGANVLTF
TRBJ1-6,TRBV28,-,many,TGTGCCAGCAGTTTTGGACGGGAGCCCCTCCACTTT,CASSFGREPLHF
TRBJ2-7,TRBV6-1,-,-,TGTGCCAGCAGTGGACACGAGCAGTACTTC,CASSGHEQYF
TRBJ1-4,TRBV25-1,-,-,TGTGCCAGTCACGGAGGGGCTTTAGATGAAAAACTGTTTTTT,CASHGGALDEKLFF
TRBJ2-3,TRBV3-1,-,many,TGTGCCAGCAGCCAAGACCAGGGTGGGGACACAGATACGCAGTATTTT,CASSQDQGGDTDTQYF